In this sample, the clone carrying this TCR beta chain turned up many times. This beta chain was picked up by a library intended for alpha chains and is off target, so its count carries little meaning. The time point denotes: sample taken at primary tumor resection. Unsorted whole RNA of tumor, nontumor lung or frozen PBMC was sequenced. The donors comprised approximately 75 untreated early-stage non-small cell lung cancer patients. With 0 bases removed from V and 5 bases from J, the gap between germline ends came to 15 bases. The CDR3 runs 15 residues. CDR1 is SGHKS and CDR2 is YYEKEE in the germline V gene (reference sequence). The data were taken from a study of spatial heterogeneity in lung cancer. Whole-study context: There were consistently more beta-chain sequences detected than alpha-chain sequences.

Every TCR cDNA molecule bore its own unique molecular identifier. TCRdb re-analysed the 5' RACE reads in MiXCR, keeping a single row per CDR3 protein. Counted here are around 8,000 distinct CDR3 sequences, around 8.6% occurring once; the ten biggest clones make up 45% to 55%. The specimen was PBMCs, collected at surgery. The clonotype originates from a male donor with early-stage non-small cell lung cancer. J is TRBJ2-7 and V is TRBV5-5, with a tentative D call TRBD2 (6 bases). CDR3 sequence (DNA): TGTGCCAGCAGCTTGGCCTACGAGGGAGGTCACGAGCAGTACTTC. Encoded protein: CASSLAYEGGHEQYF.